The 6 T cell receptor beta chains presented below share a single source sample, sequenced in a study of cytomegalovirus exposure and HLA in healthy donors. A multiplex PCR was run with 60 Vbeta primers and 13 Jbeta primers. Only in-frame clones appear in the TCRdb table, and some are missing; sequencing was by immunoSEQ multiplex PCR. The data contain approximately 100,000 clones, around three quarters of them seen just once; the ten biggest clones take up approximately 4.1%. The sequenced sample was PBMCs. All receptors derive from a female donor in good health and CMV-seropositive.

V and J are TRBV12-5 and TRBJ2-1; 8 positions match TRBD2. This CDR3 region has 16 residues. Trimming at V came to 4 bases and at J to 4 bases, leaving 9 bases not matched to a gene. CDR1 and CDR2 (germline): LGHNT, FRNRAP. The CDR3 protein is CASGSAAGGPYNEQFF. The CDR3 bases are TGTGCTAGTGGTTCTGCTGCGGGAGGACCTTACAATGAGCAGTTCTTC.

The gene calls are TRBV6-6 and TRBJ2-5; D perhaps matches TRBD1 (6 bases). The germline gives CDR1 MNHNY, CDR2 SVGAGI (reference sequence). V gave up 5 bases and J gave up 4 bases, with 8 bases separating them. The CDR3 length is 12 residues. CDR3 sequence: CASSVGGETQYF. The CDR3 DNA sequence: TGTGCCAGCAGTGTAGGGGGAGAGACCCAGTACTTC.

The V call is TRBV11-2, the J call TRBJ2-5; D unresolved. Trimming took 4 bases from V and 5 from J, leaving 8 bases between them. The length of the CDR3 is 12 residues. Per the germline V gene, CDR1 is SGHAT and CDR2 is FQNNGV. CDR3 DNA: TGTGCCAGCAGCTATAGTTTTGAGACCCAGTACTTC. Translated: CASSYSFETQYF.

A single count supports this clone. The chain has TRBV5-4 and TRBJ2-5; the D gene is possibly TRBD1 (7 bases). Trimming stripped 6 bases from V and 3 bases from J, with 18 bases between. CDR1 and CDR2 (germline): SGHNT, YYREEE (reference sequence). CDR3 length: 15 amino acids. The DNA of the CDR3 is TGTGCCAGCACCTGGACAGGAGGGGAAAAAGAGACCCAGTACTTC. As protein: CASTWTGGEKETQYF.

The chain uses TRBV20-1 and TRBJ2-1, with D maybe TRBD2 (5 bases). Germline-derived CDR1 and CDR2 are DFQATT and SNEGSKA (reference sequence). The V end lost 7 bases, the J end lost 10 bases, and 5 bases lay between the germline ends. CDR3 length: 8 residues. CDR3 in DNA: TGCAGTGTAGCGGAGCAGTTCTTC. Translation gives CSVAEQFF.

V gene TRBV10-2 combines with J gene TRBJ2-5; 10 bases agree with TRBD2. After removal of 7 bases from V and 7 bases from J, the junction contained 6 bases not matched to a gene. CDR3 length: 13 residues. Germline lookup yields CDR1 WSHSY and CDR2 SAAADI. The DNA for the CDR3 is TGCGCCAGCACCGCTAGCGGGAGTGTGACCCAGTACTTC. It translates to CASTASGSVTQYF.